The 11 T cell receptor beta chains below all came from one sample that was sequenced in a study of T cell responses to AZD1222 COVID-19 vaccine. Produced via immunoSEQ multiplex PCR; TCRdb's table is partial and in-frame only. The data show about 97,000 clones, with around 87% seen just once and 9.5% to 13% held by the top ten. The input for sequencing was peripheral blood, taken 28 days after the second AZD1222 dose. These receptor sequences come from an adult who received the AZD1222 COVID-19 vaccine.

J is TRBJ2-1 and V is TRBV27; 9 nucleotides align to TRBD1. The J segment lost 4 bases and the V segment lost 8 bases, leaving 6 bases of the junction unmatched. The germline V gene encodes CDR1 MNHEY and CDR2 SMNVEV (reference sequence). This CDR3 has 14 amino acids. CDR3 in DNA: TGTGCCAGCCTCAGACAGGGGGGGTACAATGAGCAGTTCTTC. Its protein is CASLRQGGYNEQFF.

The rearrangement joins TRBV10-2 to TRBJ1-4; D unclear. V was trimmed by 6 bases and J by 5 bases, leaving 7 bases between them. From germline, CDR1 is WSHSY and CDR2 SAAADI. The CDR3 has 12 amino acids. In DNA form, the CDR3 reads TGCGCCAGCAGGGGGTTAAATGAAAAACTGTTTTTT. It encodes CASRGLNEKLFF.

This chain links TRBV20-1 with TRBJ2-3; D gene uncertain. The germline gives CDR1 DFQATT, CDR2 SNEGSKA (reference sequence). The V end was cut by 3 bases, the J end by 4 bases, with 17 bases between. The CDR3 covers 15 residues. CDR3 nucleotide sequence: TGCAGTGCTAGTTTGCCTCAAGCCCACGCAGATACGCAGTATTTT. Its translation: CSASLPQAHADTQYF.

CDR3 sequence: CASSAPGQGSGYTF. In DNA, the CDR3 is TGTGCCAGCAGCGCACCGGGACAGGGGTCTGGCTACACCTTC. The chain links TRBV5-4 to TRBJ1-2; 10 bases map to TRBD1. The CDR3 runs to 14 residues. Germline assignment: CDR1 SGHNT and CDR2 YYREEE (reference sequence). Losses at the gene ends were 4 bases for V and 7 bases for J; bases not matched to a gene: 7.

The rearrangement uses TRBV4-2 and TRBJ1-2, with a weak D call TRBD1 (5 bases). V was shortened by 0 bases and J by 6 bases, with 8 bases between the two germline ends. The CDR3 runs 13 residues. From germline, CDR1 is LGHNA and CDR2 YNFKEQ. CDR3 sequence (DNA): TGTGCCAGCAGCCAAGAAAGGGGCGATGGCTACACCTTC. This codes for CASSQERGDGYTF.

J is TRBJ2-5 and V is TRBV19; 11 nucleotides align to TRBD1. V shed 6 bases and J 4 bases; nucleotides not matched to a gene: 4. Germline assignment: CDR1 LNHDA and CDR2 SQIVND (reference sequence). This CDR3 has 14 amino acids. CDR3 loop: CASRDRGRPETQYF. Written as DNA, the CDR3 is TGTGCCAGTAGGGACAGGGGGCGCCCAGAGACCCAGTACTTC. Using reference TRBV19 and TRBJ2-5 for the parts outside the CDR3, the full variable domain is DGGITQSPKYLFRKEGQNVTLSCEQNLNHDAMYWYRQDPGQGLRLIYYSQIVNDFQKGDIAEGYSVSREKKESFPLTVTSAQKNPTAFYLCASRDRGRPETQYFGPGTRLLVL.

The rearrangement links TRBV18 to TRBJ1-1, with D perhaps matching TRBD1 (6 bases). This CDR3 region has 15 residues. Germline CDR1 KGHSH, CDR2 LQKENI. Trimming shortened V by 4 bases and J by 3 bases, and 15 bases separated the two germline ends. CDR3 sequence reads: CASSRATGIDTEAFF. The CDR3, as DNA: TGTGCCAGCTCACGCGCGACAGGAATTGACACTGAAGCTTTCTTT.

The V gene is TRBV5-1, the J gene TRBJ2-7, with TRBD2 as a possible D gene (6 bases). The CDR3 spans 14 residues. In germline, CDR1 is SGHRS, CDR2 YFSETQ. V lost 1 base, J lost 2 bases, and 10 bases lay in between. CDR3 sequence: CASSLTSRAYEQYF. CDR3 sequence (DNA): TGCGCCAGCAGCTTGACTAGCCGAGCCTACGAGCAGTACTTC.

Points on this clone: Other DNA sequences within the sample encode an identical CDR3. V usage is TRBV6-5 and J usage is TRBJ2-7; TRBD2 aligns across 10 bases. V gave up 0 bases and J gave up 2 bases; unmatched junction bases: 4. There are 16 residues in the CDR3. Germline V lookup: CDR1 MNHEY, CDR2 SVGAGI. CDR3: CASSYSRLAGAYEQYF. In DNA form, the CDR3 reads TGTGCCAGCAGTTACTCGAGGCTAGCGGGAGCCTACGAGCAGTACTTC.

The chain carries TRBV9 and TRBJ2-1; D unresolved. The germline V and J ends were trimmed by 3 bases and 3 bases, with 7 bases remaining between them. CDR1 is SGDLS, CDR2 YYNGEE, per germline. The CDR3 totals 13 residues. CDR3 coding DNA: TGTGCCAGCAGCGGTAATATCTACAATGAGCAGTTCTTC. It encodes CASSGNIYNEQFF.

J is TRBJ1-5 and V is TRBV19; no definite D call. Germline V gene sequence: CDR1 LNHDA, CDR2 SQIVND (reference sequence). Trimming removed 1 base at V and 6 bases at J, with 7 bases between. The CDR3 contains 13 residues. The DNA of the CDR3 is TGTGCCAGTAGTATAGTAGGAGCTCAGCCCCAGCATTTT. Translated, it gives CASSIVGAQPQHF.